This T cell receptor beta chain was documented in a study of blood T cells in healthy people across ages. General observations from the study: Both higher diversity and more naive CD4+ cells marked long-lived donors when set against aged donors. Changes in expanded clonotypes were possibly confounded, as the CMV status of donors was unknown.

Alongside a J-beta primer mix, a sample-barcoded 5' primer served in a second PCR lasting roughly 7 to 11 cycles. A 12-random-nucleotide template-switch adaptor tagged each cDNA molecule. TCRdb redid the calling of the 5' RACE reads with MiXCR, one entry per CDR3 protein. The sample holds 1.5 million to 2 million distinct CDR3 sequences; 49% are singletons and the top ten take roughly 2%. A few counts support this clonotype. Its antigen is unknown. Collection of 8.5 to 10 milliliters of peripheral blood was performed for each donor. CDR3 length: 14 residues. CDR1 is SGHRS, CDR2 YFSETQ, per germline. Trimming removed 0 bases from V and 18 bases from J, with 19 bases in between.

J is TRBJ2-6 and V is TRBV5-1; D is uncertain. This TCR came from a woman aged 35 to 49 in good health. Material for sequencing was blood. CDR3 sequence (DNA): TGCGCCAGCAGCTTGGCGGGTGTGCGACACGCGCCGACTTTC. Amino acids: CASSLAGVRHAPTF.